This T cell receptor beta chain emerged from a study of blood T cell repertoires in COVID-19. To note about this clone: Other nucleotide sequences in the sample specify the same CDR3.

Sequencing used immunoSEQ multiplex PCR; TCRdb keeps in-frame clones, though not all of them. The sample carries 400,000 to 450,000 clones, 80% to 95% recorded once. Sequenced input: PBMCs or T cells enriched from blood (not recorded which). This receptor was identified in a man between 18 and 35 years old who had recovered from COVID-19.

CDR3 nucleotides: TGTGCCAGCAGTTCCCGGACTAGCGGGACGTGGGAGTTCTTC. This gives the protein CASSSRTSGTWEFF. The V gene is TRBV27, the J gene TRBJ2-1; 12 bases are shared with TRBD2. Trimming at V came to 4 bases and at J to 14 bases, leaving 9 bases not matched to a gene. The germline CDR1 and CDR2 sequences are MNHEY and SMNVEV (reference sequence). The CDR3 is 14 amino acids.